This T cell receptor beta chain comes out of a study of blood T cell repertoires in COVID-19. Turning to the study itself: T cells, B-cell-depleted T cells, or PBMCs supplied cDNA or gDNA.

Per the original methods: Amplified reference gene primers provided the basis for estimating nucleated cell counts. Measured with immunoSEQ multiplex PCR; TCRdb has only the in-frame clones, and not every one. The V and J calls and clone size were taken over from that table, and D and trimming were inferred from the DNA. The sample records about 210,000 clones, roughly nine tenths being singletons. The sample taken for sequencing was peripheral blood. The sequence was obtained from a man aged 25 to 40 with acute or convalescent COVID-19.

DNA of the CDR3: TGTGCCAGCAGATTAACTAGCTACAATGAGCAGTTCTTC. As protein: CASRLTSYNEQFF. The V gene is TRBV27, the J gene TRBJ2-1; TRBD2 is a possible D gene (5 bases). Looked up from germline, CDR1 is MNHEY and CDR2 is SMNVEV (reference sequence). This CDR3 region has 13 residues. Trimming shortened V by 6 bases and J by 3 bases, and 9 bases separated the two germline ends.